These 26 T cell receptor beta chains originate from one sample sequenced in a study of neoadjuvant nivolumab and ipilimumab in lung cancer. Some clones are missing from TCRdb's copy, which holds only in-frame ones; the method was immunoSEQ multiplex PCR. The sample records tens of thousands of clones, about nine tenths being singletons. Here the sequenced sample was peripheral blood, taken after neoadjuvant nivolumab, alone or with ipilimumab, at or shortly before surgery. The receptors here all came from an adult with non-small cell lung cancer.

V usage is TRBV7-8 and J usage is TRBJ2-2; D ambiguous. The V end lost 0 bases, the J end lost 4 bases, and 3 bases lay between the germline ends. The CDR3 extends over 13 amino acids. Germline V lookup: CDR1 SGHVS, CDR2 FQNEAQ. The CDR3 DNA reads as TGTGCCAGCAGCTTAGCGTTCACCGGGGAGCTGTTTTTT. Translating gives CASSLAFTGELFF.

The rearrangement joins TRBV5-4 to TRBJ1-4; the D is unclear. CDR1 is SGHNT and CDR2 is YYREEE in the germline V gene (reference sequence). CDR3 length equals 15 residues. Between the trimmed V and J ends, which lost 4 bases and 0 bases, there was a span of 10 bases. The CDR3 DNA reads TGTGCCAGCAGCCCGGACGCTGCAACTAATGAAAAACTGTTTTTT. Protein: CASSPDAATNEKLFF.

The chain carries TRBV7-6 and TRBJ1-3; 12 nucleotides agree with TRBD1. Germline V gene sequence: CDR1 SGHVS, CDR2 FNYEAQ. V gave up 5 bases and J gave up 0 bases; unmatched junction bases: 2. The CDR3 runs to 16 residues. This chain's CDR3 is CASSMGQGASGNTIYF. CDR3 bases: TGTGCCAGCAGCATGGGACAGGGGGCCTCTGGAAACACCATATATTTT.

The CDR3 DNA follows: TGTGCCAGCAGCTTGTCAGCGGGGGGCTGGAGCACCGGGGAGCTGTTTTTT. Translated, it gives CASSLSAGGWSTGELFF. J is TRBJ2-2 and V is TRBV11-1; 9 nucleotides line up with TRBD2. Unmatched junction bases numbered 9, after V lost 3 bases and J lost 4 bases. This CDR3 is 17 amino acids long. Germline CDR1 is SGHAT and CDR2 is FQDESV (reference sequence).

The rearrangement links TRBV5-6 to TRBJ1-2, with D perhaps TRBD1 (6 bases). Germline CDR1 reads SGHDT; CDR2 reads YYEEEE. The V end was cut by 4 bases, the J end by 5 bases, with 15 bases between. The CDR3 totals 14 residues. The CDR3 DNA is TGTGCCAGCAGCCCTGCAGGGGCGCGTTATGGCTACACCTTC. Its protein product is CASSPAGARYGYTF.

This chain links TRBV5-6 with TRBJ1-1; D call uncertain. Trimming removed 0 bases at V and 4 bases at J, with 4 bases between. The germline gives CDR1 SGHDT, CDR2 YYEEEE. The CDR3 is made up of 12 amino acids. In DNA, the CDR3 is TGTGCCAGCAGCTTGGCCACCACTGAAGCTTTCTTT. This translates into CASSLATTEAFF.

CDR3 region: CASSLGYGALGEAFF. The CDR3 region has the DNA TGTGCCAGCAGCTTAGGTTACGGGGCCTTAGGTGAAGCTTTCTTT. The chain couples TRBV5-6 to TRBJ1-1, with a possible D match to TRBD1 (5 bases). Germline V lookup: CDR1 SGHDT, CDR2 YYEEEE. CDR3 length: 15 residues. The ends were cut back, 2 bases at V and 7 bases at J, with 18 bases in the middle.

The CDR3 region has the DNA TGTGCCAGCAGCCACACTAACACTGAAGCTTTCTTT. This sequence encodes CASSHTNTEAFF. The chain couples TRBV4-2 to TRBJ1-1, with unresolved D. The CDR3 loop spans 12 amino acids. CDR1 is LGHNA, CDR2 YNFKEQ, per germline. V lost 3 bases to trimming and J lost 2 bases, with 4 bases between them.

This sequence joins TRBV5-6 and TRBJ1-6; D is unresolved. The CDR3 runs 10 residues. The germline V and J ends were trimmed by 6 bases and 14 bases, with 9 bases remaining between them. Looked up from germline, CDR1 is SGHDT and CDR2 is YYEEEE. The CDR3 is CASKRVTLHF. In DNA, the CDR3 is TGTGCCAGCAAACGGGTCACCCTCCACTTT.

The chain uses TRBV9 and TRBJ1-6; no firm D call. V lost 0 bases to trimming and J lost 0 bases, with 10 bases between them. This CDR3 has 17 residues. Germline-derived CDR1 and CDR2 are SGDLS and YYNGEE. DNA of the CDR3: TGTGCCAGCAGCGTAGGTGACGTCGGCTCCTATAATTCACCCCTCCACTTT. It is translated as CASSVGDVGSYNSPLHF.

The chain has TRBV11-1 and TRBJ1-1; no definite D call. The CDR3 totals 15 residues. V lost 6 bases and J 0 bases, leaving 14 bases between the germline ends. Germline CDR1 SGHAT, CDR2 FQDESV (reference sequence). This chain's CDR3 is CASRISETMNTEAFF. The CDR3 nucleotides are TGTGCCAGCAGAATATCAGAGACTATGAACACTGAAGCTTTCTTT.

The genes are TRBV7-3 and TRBJ2-1; D unclear. This CDR3 spans 14 amino acids. The germline V gene has CDR1 SGHTA and CDR2 FQGTGA. The V end lost 2 bases, the J end lost 5 bases, and 10 bases lay between the germline ends. Written as DNA, the CDR3 is TGTGCCAGCAGCTTACATTGGGGTAACAATGAGCAGTTCTTC. It translates to CASSLHWGNNEQFF. Full variable domain (outside the CDR3, taken from reference TRBV7-3 and TRBJ2-1): GAGVSQTPSNKVTEKGKYVELRCDPISGHTALYWYRQSLGQGPEFLIYFQGTGAADDSGLPNDRFFAVRPEGSVSTLKIQRTERGDSAVYLCASSLHWGNNEQFFGPGTRLTVL.

V gene TRBV7-3 combines with J gene TRBJ2-3; 9 nucleotides line up with TRBD2. J was trimmed by 4 bases and V by 2 bases; bases with no gene match: 4. Germline lookup yields CDR1 SGHTA and CDR2 FQGTGA. This CDR3 region has 15 residues. CDR3 DNA sequence: TGTGCCAGCAGCTTAGGTGGACTAGCGTCAGATACGCAGTATTTT. This sequence encodes CASSLGGLASDTQYF.

In its sample, this clone was seen once. The CDR3 sequence: CASSLQGSYSGNTIYF. CDR3 DNA sequence: TGCGCCAGCAGCTTGCAAGGTTCTTACTCTGGAAACACCATATATTTT. This chain uses TRBV5-1 with TRBJ1-3; no clear D gene. This CDR3 has 16 amino acids. Trimming stripped 1 base from V and 0 bases from J, with 11 bases between. Per the germline V gene, CDR1 is SGHRS and CDR2 is YFSETQ.

The chain carries TRBV5-1 and TRBJ1-4; TRBD1 is a possible D gene (5 bases). The germline CDR1 and CDR2 sequences are SGHRS and YFSETQ. The germline V and J ends were trimmed by 0 bases and 5 bases, with 8 bases remaining between them. The CDR3 covers 14 residues. The CDR3 protein is CASSLAGTNEKLFF. CDR3 nucleotide sequence: TGCGCCAGCAGCTTGGCGGGGACCAATGAAAAACTGTTTTTT.

The chain combines TRBV2 with TRBJ1-2, with D tentatively TRBD1 (6 bases). Trimming pared 6 bases from V and 4 bases from J, leaving 15 bases between. The CDR3 length is 14 residues. The germline CDR1 and CDR2 sequences are SNHLY and FYNNEI. DNA of the CDR3: TGTGCCAGCAGGACGGGGGCCAACGGCTATGGCTACACCTTC. It encodes CASRTGANGYGYTF.

The V gene is TRBV5-4, the J gene TRBJ1-4; TRBD1 matches at 10 bases. Germline V gives CDR1 SGHNT, CDR2 YYREEE (reference sequence). The CDR3 contains 16 residues. The V segment lost 4 bases and the J segment 4 bases; nucleotides outside the gene matches: 7. In DNA, the CDR3 is TGTGCCAGCAGCCTTCGACAGGGGGCCGGTAATGAAAAACTGTTTTTT. Amino acids: CASSLRQGAGNEKLFF. Drawing the rest from reference TRBV5-4 and TRBJ1-4, the complete variable domain is ETGVTQSPTHLIKTRGQQVTLRCSSQSGHNTVSWYQQALGQGPQFIFQYYREEENGRGNFPPRFSGLQFPNYSSELNVNALELDDSALYLCASSLRQGAGNEKLFFGSGTQLSVL.

CDR3 sequence reads: CASSSRVAWETQYF. The CDR3 bases are TGCGCCAGCAGCTCCCGAGTAGCGTGGGAGACCCAGTACTTC. This chain connects TRBV4-1 to TRBJ2-5; the D gene is possibly TRBD2 (5 bases). Germline CDR1 is MGHRA and CDR2 is YSYEKL. The CDR3 runs to 14 residues. The ends were cut back, 5 bases at V and 5 bases at J, with 15 bases in the middle.

The V and J genes are TRBV5-1 and TRBJ2-3; 7 bases are shared with TRBD2. V gave up 4 bases and J gave up 0 bases; unmatched junction bases: 8. This CDR3 spans 16 amino acids. The germline V gene has CDR1 SGHRS and CDR2 YFSETQ. Here the CDR3 reads CASSLAGGGSTDTQYF. For the CDR3, the DNA is TGCGCCAGCAGCCTCGCTGGGGGGGGTAGCACAGATACGCAGTATTTT.

The rearrangement links TRBV14 to TRBJ2-1, with D hard to call. CDR1 is SGHDN, CDR2 FVKESK, per germline. The CDR3 length is 15 residues. Trimming pared 0 bases from V and 1 base from J, leaving 7 bases between. The CDR3 coding sequence is TGTGCCAGCAGCCAAGAAGGTCTATCCTACAATGAGCAGTTCTTC. This encodes CASSQEGLSYNEQFF.

The chain employs TRBV5-5 and TRBJ1-1; maybe TRBD1 (6 bases). Germline lookup yields CDR1 SGHKS and CDR2 YYEKEE (reference sequence). The CDR3 sequence is 14 residues long. The V end was cut by 2 bases, the J end by 1 base, with 9 bases between. CDR3 nucleotides: TGTGCCAGCAGCTTTAACAGGGCGAACACTGAAGCTTTCTTT. Protein sequence: CASSFNRANTEAFF.

Here the CDR3 reads CASSLEDGNEQFF. Written as DNA, the CDR3 is TGTGCCAGCAGCTTAGAGGATGGAAATGAGCAGTTCTTC. The chain recombines TRBV11-3 with TRBJ2-1; no definite D call. The CDR3 runs to 13 residues. V lost 0 bases and J 7 bases, leaving 7 bases between the germline ends. CDR1 is SGHNT, CDR2 YENEEA, per germline.

The chain combines TRBV2 with TRBJ1-2, with D uncertain. CDR3 length equals 13 residues. The germline gives CDR1 SNHLY, CDR2 FYNNEI. V gave up 3 bases and J gave up 4 bases, with 9 bases separating them. In DNA, the CDR3 is TGTGCCAGCAGTGAGGGGATCGGCTATGGCTACACCTTC. Translated: CASSEGIGYGYTF.

The chain recombines TRBV7-8 with TRBJ1-1; D not resolved. Per the germline V gene, CDR1 is SGHVS and CDR2 is FQNEAQ. The CDR3 loop spans 14 amino acids. The V end lost 0 bases, the J end lost 0 bases, and 5 bases lay between the germline ends. CDR3 residues: CASSLAGMNTEAFF. The CDR3 DNA follows: TGTGCCAGCAGCTTAGCAGGGATGAACACTGAAGCTTTCTTT.

The chain links TRBV27 to TRBJ1-1; tentatively, D is TRBD1 (5 bases). Trimming took off 0 bases at V and 1 base at J, with 12 bases between the two ends. Germline CDR1 is MNHEY and CDR2 is SMNVEV (reference sequence). The CDR3 covers 16 residues. CDR3 region: CASSLSSGTKNTEAFF. As DNA, the CDR3 is TGTGCCAGCAGTTTATCGTCGGGGACGAAGAACACTGAAGCTTTCTTT.

The CDR3 DNA follows: TGTGCCAGCTCCCCTCAGGATTGGGGTCGGACCTACGAGCAGTACTTC. Amino acid sequence: CASSPQDWGRTYEQYF. The chain couples TRBV18 to TRBJ2-7; no clear D. Germline V gene data show CDR1 as KGHSH and CDR2 as LQKENI. The CDR3 contains 16 residues. V was shortened by 6 bases and J by 2 bases, with 20 bases between the two germline ends.